This T cell receptor beta chain originates from a study of blood T cell repertoires in COVID-19. The wider study: PBMCs, B-cell-depleted T cells, or T cells provided the cDNA or gDNA that made up the material.

Trimming removed 6 bases from V and 7 bases from J; junction bases left unmatched: 9. Germline values: CDR1 SEHNR, CDR2 FQNEAQ (reference sequence). The CDR3 is made up of 15 amino acids. The repertoire was sequenced with immunoSEQ multiplex PCR; TCRdb's copy has only in-frame clones and lacks some. The sample lists 150,000 to 200,000 clones; about 72% were seen once. This receptor was obtained from a woman aged 45 to 65 who had recovered from COVID-19. Material for sequencing was PBMCs or T cells enriched from blood (not recorded which). This chain uses TRBV7-9 with TRBJ1-4; 9 bases are a match to TRBD1. CDR3 sequence (DNA): TGTGCCAGCAGGCGCTCCGGGACAGGGATTGAAAAACTGTTTTTT. Translated, it gives CASRRSGTGIEKLFF. Full variable domain (remainder filled in from reference TRBV7-9 and TRBJ1-4): DTGVSQNPRHKITKRGQNVTFRCDPISEHNRLYWYRQTLGQGPEFLTYFQNEAQLEKSRLLSDRFSAERPKGSFSTLEIQRTEQGDSAMYLCASRRSGTGIEKLFFGSGTQLSVL.